These 14 T cell receptor beta chains originate from one sample sequenced in a study of identifying expanded T cells in peripheral blood. TCRdb's copy holds only in-frame clones and misses some; the assay was immunoSEQ multiplex PCR. Of 85,000 to 120,000 clones in the sample, approximately 90% were seen once. Specimen: blood. These TCRs come from a person between 18 and 75 years old in good health.

CDR3 bases: TGTGCCAGCAGCTTATCCAGATGGGATGGCTACACCTTC. It specifies CASSLSRWDGYTF. V gene TRBV7-9 combines with J gene TRBJ1-2; unclear D gene. The CDR3 consists of 13 residues. CDR1 is SEHNR and CDR2 is FQNEAQ in the germline V gene (reference sequence). The V and J ends lost 2 bases and 6 bases respectively, with 10 bases between them.

This clone came up once. This chain's CDR3 is CASSFLQLTGELFF. Written as DNA, the CDR3 is TGTGCCAGCAGCTTCTTACAGCTGACCGGGGAGCTGTTTTTT. This rearrangement joins TRBV7-9 to TRBJ2-2, with D hard to call. V was cut by 3 bases and J by 5 bases, with 10 bases left in between. The CDR3 is made up of 14 amino acids. Per the germline V gene, CDR1 is SEHNR and CDR2 is FQNEAQ (reference sequence).

The sample holds a few counts of this clone. The chain links TRBV5-1 to TRBJ2-1; D is possibly TRBD1 (5 bases). CDR3 size: 16 residues. CDR1 and CDR2 (germline): SGHRS, YFSETQ. The V and J ends lost 3 bases and 5 bases respectively, with 18 bases between them. CDR3 amino acids: CASSSRVWGSNNEQFF. The DNA for the CDR3 is TGCGCCAGCAGCTCCAGAGTCTGGGGCTCTAACAATGAGCAGTTCTTC. Full variable domain (remainder filled in from reference TRBV5-1 and TRBJ2-1): KAGVTQTPRYLIKTRGQQVTLSCSPISGHRSVSWYQQTPGQGLQFLFEYFSETQRNKGNFPGRFSGRQFSNSRSEMNVSTLELGDSALYLCASSSRVWGSNNEQFFGPGTRLTVL.

This sequence joins TRBV7-3 and TRBJ2-2; D gene ambiguous. Trimming cost V 6 bases and J 6 bases, with 11 bases left between them. The length of the CDR3 is 13 residues. Per the germline V gene, CDR1 is SGHTA and CDR2 is FQGTGA. The CDR3 sequence is CASSSLGSGELFF. The CDR3 DNA follows: TGTGCCAGCAGTTCTCTGGGGTCCGGGGAGCTGTTTTTT.

This clone was recorded many times. The chain uses TRBV19 and TRBJ1-2, with D possibly being TRBD1 (6 bases). V lost 5 bases to trimming and J lost 6 bases, with 13 bases between them. CDR1 LNHDA and CDR2 SQIVND come from the germline V gene (reference sequence). This CDR3 is 13 amino acids long. The CDR3 nucleotides read TGTGCCAGTAGTCCGCGGGGGGCACATGGCTACACCTTC. Protein product: CASSPRGAHGYTF.

V gene TRBV15 combines with J gene TRBJ2-3; 10 bases are a match to TRBD2. Looked up from germline, CDR1 is LNHNV and CDR2 is YYDKDF (reference sequence). V lost 2 bases and J lost 3; bases outside the gene matches: 14. CDR3 length: 19 residues. Here the CDR3 DNA reads TGTGCCACCAGCAGACTCCTAGCGGGAGATGTAGTTAGGACAGATACGCAGTATTTT. Translated: CATSRLLAGDVVRTDTQYF.

This chain links TRBV7-3 with TRBJ1-2, with D unclear. The CDR3 covers 15 residues. Germline V gene sequence: CDR1 SGHTA, CDR2 FQGTGA. V was shortened by 2 bases and J by 1 base, with 11 bases between the two germline ends. CDR3 in amino acids: CASSLLGQNNYGYTF. The CDR3 DNA is TGTGCCAGCAGCTTACTCGGTCAGAATAACTATGGCTACACCTTC.

The chain couples TRBV4-2 to TRBJ2-7, with 10 bases lining up with TRBD2. Germline CDR1 is LGHNA and CDR2 is YNFKEQ. V lost 0 bases and J lost 0; bases outside the gene matches: 8. The CDR3 is made up of 18 amino acids. CDR3 DNA: TGTGCCAGCAGCCAAGAGCCACTAGCGGGGCCCAGCTCCTACGAGCAGTACTTC. Translated, it gives CASSQEPLAGPSSYEQYF.

The chain combines TRBV29-1 with TRBJ2-1; D is tentatively TRBD1 or TRBD2 (5 bases each). The CDR3 contains 14 residues. Germline CDR1 reads SQVTM; CDR2 reads ANQGSEA. V lost 2 bases to trimming and J lost 3 bases, with 11 bases between them. CDR3 in amino acids: CSVERWGNYNEQFF. The CDR3 nucleotides are TGCAGCGTTGAAAGATGGGGGAACTACAATGAGCAGTTCTTC.

The V call is TRBV5-1, the J call TRBJ2-3; weak D call: TRBD2 (7 bases). Trimming pared 1 base from V and 3 bases from J, leaving 12 bases between. This CDR3 spans 15 amino acids. Germline CDR1 and CDR2: SGHRS and YFSETQ. The CDR3 DNA is TGCGCCAGCAGCTTGACGGGGGGCAATACAGATACGCAGTATTTT. Its translation: CASSLTGGNTDTQYF. Complete variable domain (other parts from reference TRBV5-1 and TRBJ2-3): KAGVTQTPRYLIKTRGQQVTLSCSPISGHRSVSWYQQTPGQGLQFLFEYFSETQRNKGNFPGRFSGRQFSNSRSEMNVSTLELGDSALYLCASSLTGGNTDTQYFGPGTRLTVL.

The chain uses TRBV28 and TRBJ2-5; weak D call: TRBD2 (7 bases). V was pared by 6 bases and J by 5 bases, with 19 bases between. CDR3 length equals 15 residues. Germline loops: CDR1 MDHEN, CDR2 SYDVKM. The CDR3 is CASSGRSGGPETQYF. The CDR3 DNA reads TGTGCCAGCAGCGGCCGGTCCGGGGGGCCGGAGACCCAGTACTTC.

The genes are TRBV4-1 and TRBJ2-5; no clear D. V lost 0 bases, J lost 5 bases, and 13 bases lay in between. Germline assignment: CDR1 MGHRA and CDR2 YSYEKL. The CDR3 loop spans 15 amino acids. CDR3: CASSQDVAAWETQYF. For the CDR3, the DNA is TGCGCCAGCAGCCAAGATGTCGCCGCTTGGGAGACCCAGTACTTC.

The chain has TRBV5-1 and TRBJ2-2; perhaps TRBD1 as D (6 bases). The V end lost 2 bases, the J end lost 3 bases, and 14 bases lay between the germline ends. The CDR3 is made up of 16 amino acids. The germline CDR1 and CDR2 sequences are SGHRS and YFSETQ. CDR3 in amino acids: CASSFSQGLDTGELFF. The CDR3 coding sequence is TGCGCCAGCAGCTTTTCCCAGGGGTTGGACACCGGGGAGCTGTTTTTT.

The chain links TRBV7-8 to TRBJ2-7; D call uncertain. From germline, CDR1 is SGHVS and CDR2 FQNEAQ. V lost 5 bases and J 5 bases, leaving 19 bases between the germline ends. CDR3 length equals 15 residues. The CDR3 DNA reads TGTGCCAGCAGCGACGCCTCTCTTTCCCCGGACGAGCAGTACTTC. As protein: CASSDASLSPDEQYF.